The present TCR beta chain was sequenced within a study of response to subunit inactivated influenza vaccine. MiXCR, run by TCRdb on the RT-PCR reads, gives a single entry per CDR3 protein. The sample comprises 750,000 to 850,000 distinct CDR3 sequences, around a sixth of which are singletons, and approximately 10% rests with the top ten. V was shortened by 6 bases and J by 2 bases, with 13 bases between the two germline ends. The germline V gene encodes CDR1 SQVTM and CDR2 ANQGSEA. This CDR3 contains 13 residues. Source: PBMCs from blood, taken more than 4 days after vaccination. V is TRBV29-1 and J is TRBJ1-2; D remains ambiguous. The receptor comes from a man over 45 who received an inactivated influenza vaccine. In nucleotides, the CDR3 is TGCAGCGTAAATCAGGTTCGCAACTATGGCTACACCTTC. Translating it yields CSVNQVRNYGYTF.